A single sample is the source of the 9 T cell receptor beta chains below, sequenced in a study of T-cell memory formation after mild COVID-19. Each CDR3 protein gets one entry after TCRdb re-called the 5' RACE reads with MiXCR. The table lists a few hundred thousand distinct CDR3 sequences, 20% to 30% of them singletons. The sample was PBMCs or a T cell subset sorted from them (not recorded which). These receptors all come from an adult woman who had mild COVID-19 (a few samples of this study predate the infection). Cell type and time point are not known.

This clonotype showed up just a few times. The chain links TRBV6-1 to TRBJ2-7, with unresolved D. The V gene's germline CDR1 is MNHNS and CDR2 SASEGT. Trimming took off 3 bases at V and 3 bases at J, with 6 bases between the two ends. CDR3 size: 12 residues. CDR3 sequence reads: CASSDVGYEQYF. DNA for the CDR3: TGTGCCAGCAGTGATGTAGGCTACGAGCAGTACTTC.

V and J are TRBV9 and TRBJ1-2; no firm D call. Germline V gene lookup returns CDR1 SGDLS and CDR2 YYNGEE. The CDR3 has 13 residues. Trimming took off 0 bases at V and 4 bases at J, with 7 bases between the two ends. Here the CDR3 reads CASSVGTSYGYTF. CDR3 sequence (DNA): TGTGCCAGCAGCGTAGGGACCTCCTATGGCTACACCTTC.

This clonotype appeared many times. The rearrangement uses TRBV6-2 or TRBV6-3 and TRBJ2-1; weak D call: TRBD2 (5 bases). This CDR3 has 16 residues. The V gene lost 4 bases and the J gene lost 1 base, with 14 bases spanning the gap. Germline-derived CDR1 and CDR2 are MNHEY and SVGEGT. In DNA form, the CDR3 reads TGTGCCAGCAGTTCCTCGACTGGGAGATCCTACAATGAGCAGTTCTTC. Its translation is CASSSSTGRSYNEQFF.

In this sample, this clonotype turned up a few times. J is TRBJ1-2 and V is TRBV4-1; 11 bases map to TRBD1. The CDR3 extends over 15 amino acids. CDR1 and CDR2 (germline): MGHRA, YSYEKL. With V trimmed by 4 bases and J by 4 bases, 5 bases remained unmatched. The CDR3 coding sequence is TGCGCCAGCAGCCCGGGACAGGGGGGTGTCTATGGCTACACCTTC. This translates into CASSPGQGGVYGYTF.

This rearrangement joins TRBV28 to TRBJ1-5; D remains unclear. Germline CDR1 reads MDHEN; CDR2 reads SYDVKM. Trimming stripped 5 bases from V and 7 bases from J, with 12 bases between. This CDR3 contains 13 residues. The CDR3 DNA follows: TGTGCCAGCAGTCGAACCCTAACCCAGCCCCAGCATTTT. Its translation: CASSRTLTQPQHF.

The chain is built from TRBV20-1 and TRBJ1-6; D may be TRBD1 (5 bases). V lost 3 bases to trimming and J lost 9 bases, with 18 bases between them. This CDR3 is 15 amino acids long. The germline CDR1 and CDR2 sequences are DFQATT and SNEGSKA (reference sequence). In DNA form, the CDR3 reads TGCAGTGCTAGGGGAGCTGGGGCTGAAGGTTCACCCCTCCACTTT. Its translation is CSARGAGAEGSPLHF.

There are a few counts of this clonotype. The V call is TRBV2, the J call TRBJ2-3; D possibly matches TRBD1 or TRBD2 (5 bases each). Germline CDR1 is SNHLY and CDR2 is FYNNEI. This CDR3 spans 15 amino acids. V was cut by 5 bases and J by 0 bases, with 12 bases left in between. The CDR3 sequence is CASSPGTLSTDTQYF. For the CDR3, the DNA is TGTGCCAGCAGTCCCGGGACCCTTAGCACAGATACGCAGTATTTT. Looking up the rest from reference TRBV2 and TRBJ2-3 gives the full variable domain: EPEVTQTPSHQVTQMGQEVILRCVPISNHLYFYWYRQILGQKVEFLVSFYNNEISEKSEIFDDQFSVERPDGSNFTLKIRSTKLEDSAMYFCASSPGTLSTDTQYFGPGTRLTVL.

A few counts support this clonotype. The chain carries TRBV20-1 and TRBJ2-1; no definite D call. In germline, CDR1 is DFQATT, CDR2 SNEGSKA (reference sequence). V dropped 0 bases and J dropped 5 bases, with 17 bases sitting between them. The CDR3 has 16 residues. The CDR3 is CSARDQKFVRNNEQFF. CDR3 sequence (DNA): TGCAGTGCTAGAGATCAAAAGTTTGTGAGGAACAATGAGCAGTTCTTC.

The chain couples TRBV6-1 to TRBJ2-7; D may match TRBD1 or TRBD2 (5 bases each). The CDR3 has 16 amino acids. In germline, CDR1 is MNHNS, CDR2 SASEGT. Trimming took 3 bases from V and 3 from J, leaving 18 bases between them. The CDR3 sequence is CASSEWSWDPSYEQYF. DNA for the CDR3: TGTGCCAGCAGTGAGTGGTCTTGGGACCCTAGCTACGAGCAGTACTTC.